This T cell receptor (beta chain) was found in a study of shared clonotypes between healthy human individuals. General observations from the study: An effect of sequencing depth on clonotype sharing among donors was expected. With few donors, the genetic and exposure-history diversity represented was limited.

Some clones are missing from TCRdb's copy, which holds only in-frame ones; the method was immunoSEQ multiplex PCR. The sample lists approximately 340,000 clones; approximately 74% were seen once. This clone was counted a few times. No antigen is known for it. The CDR3 sequence is 17 residues long. J gave up 8 bases and V 5 bases, and 17 bases lay outside the gene matches. The germline V gene encodes CDR1 MDHEN and CDR2 SYDVKM. The genes are TRBV28 and TRBJ1-2; TRBD1 agrees at 10 bases. This clonotype originated in a man aged 25-40 years in good health. The sequenced sample was memory CD4+ T cells sorted from blood. Subset denoted: CD45RA-negative fraction. CDR3 nucleotides: TGTGCCAGCAGTCTGGGGAAAAGAAGACAGGGGGCGCAGGGCTACACCTTC. Translating gives CASSLGKRRQGAQGYTF.